Listed below are T cell receptor beta chains from one sample, sequenced in a study of blood T cell repertoires in COVID-19. Clones were read by immunoSEQ multiplex PCR, and TCRdb kept only the in-frame ones, dropping some. The sample holds under 250,000 clones, around 86% seen once. The sequencing input was PBMCs or T cells enriched from blood (not recorded which). Receptors originate from a man aged 40-49 years who had recovered from COVID-19. Each CDR3 is given with its conserved first and last residue. A D gene is named only where the DNA matches it firmly. Expanded clones get a size class; other rows say once, few or many, or leave the size out.

DNA	CDR3	size	V	J	D
TGCGCCAGCAGCCCGGAGAGCTCTGGGGCCAACGTCCTGACTTTC	CASSPESSGANVLTF	-	TRBV5-1	TRBJ2-6	-
TGTGCCAGCAGTCTGGACAGGGGGCACACTGAAGCTTTCTTT	CASSLDRGHTEAFF	-	TRBV6-6	TRBJ1-1	TRBD1
TGTGCCAGTACCGCGATTTATGGGACAGATAGCAATCAGCCCCAGCATTTT	CASTAIYGTDSNQPQHF	-	TRBV19	TRBJ1-5	TRBD1
TGTGCCAGCAGCCCCTCGGGGGACAATCAGCCCCAGCATTTT	CASSPSGDNQPQHF	-	TRBV7-3	TRBJ1-5	-
TGTGCCAGCAGCTTACTCGGCGGGATGAACACTGAAGCTTTCTTT	CASSLLGGMNTEAFF	few	TRBV7-2	TRBJ1-1	-
TGTGCCAGCAGCTTAAACGCGGGGGTAACTGAAGCTTTCTTT	CASSLNAGVTEAFF	-	TRBV7-2	TRBJ1-1	-
TGTGCCAGCAGCTTTGGAGGCTGGAATGAAAAACTGTTTTTT	CASSFGGWNEKLFF	-	TRBV7-6	TRBJ1-4	-
TGTGCCAGCAGCATTCTAGCGGGGGGCATCTATGAGCAGTTCTTC	CASSILAGGIYEQFF	-	TRBV9	TRBJ2-1	TRBD2
TGTGCCAGCAGCGCGACAGGGGAAGAGACCCAGTACTTC	CASSATGEETQYF	-	TRBV6-5	TRBJ2-5	TRBD1
TGTGCCAGCAGTTCTCCGACTGTCCCCAATCAGCCCCAGCATTTT	CASSSPTVPNQPQHF	-	TRBV28	TRBJ1-5	-
TGTGCCAGTACCCGTCCGGGGGTTTATAGCAATCAGCCCCAGCATTTT	CASTRPGVYSNQPQHF	-	TRBV19	TRBJ1-5	-
TGTGCCAGCAGCCCCCCGGGGGGACTAGCGGCAACCTACGAGCAGTACTTC	CASSPPGGLAATYEQYF	-	TRBV7-6	TRBJ2-7	TRBD2
TGTGCCTGGAGTGTTTTAGGGGCCCCCTTCACCGGGGAGCTGTTTTTT	CAWSVLGAPFTGELFF	-	TRBV30	TRBJ2-2	-
TGTGCCAGCAGACAAACAGGCCGCGAGCAGTACTTC	CASRQTGREQYF	-	TRBV27	TRBJ2-7	-
TGTGCCAGCACCCTTCTAGCGGGGCAGTCCTACGAGCAGTACTTC	CASTLLAGQSYEQYF	-	TRBV2	TRBJ2-7	TRBD2
TGTGCCAGCACAACAGGGAACACTGAAGCTTTCTTT	CASTTGNTEAFF	-	TRBV2	TRBJ1-1	-
TGTGCCAGCAGCTTAACCCTAGGTAATGGCTACACCTTC	CASSLTLGNGYTF	few	TRBV7-3	TRBJ1-2	-
TGTGCCAGCAGCTTAAGCGGGGGTGGAGCACCCCTCCACTTT	CASSLSGGGAPLHF	-	TRBV7-2	TRBJ1-6	-
TGTGCCAGCACCGTGCAGGGGCGTACAGTAGAAGGTGGCAATGAGCAGTTCTTC	CASTVQGRTVEGGNEQFF	-	TRBV28	TRBJ2-1	-
TGCGCCAGCAGCCAGAGTGCCTTAGAAAAACTGTTTTTT	CASSQSALEKLFF	-	TRBV4-1	TRBJ1-4	-
TGTGCCAGCCGCTACGGGACAGGCACAGATACGCAGTATTTT	CASRYGTGTDTQYF	-	TRBV27	TRBJ2-3	TRBD1
TGTGCCAGCAGTTTCTGGACTAGCGGGAGAGCCTACAATGAGCAGTTCTTC	CASSFWTSGRAYNEQFF	-	TRBV27	TRBJ2-1	TRBD2
TGTGCCACCAGCAGTTCTGGACTCATAGGGCAGCCCCAGCATTTT	CATSSSGLIGQPQHF	-	TRBV15	TRBJ1-5	-
TGTGCCAGCAGCTCCACAGCGGGGGCGTGGGAGCAGTACTTC	CASSSTAGAWEQYF	-	TRBV7-2	TRBJ2-7	TRBD2
TGTGCCAGCAGCGTAGGACTAGCGGGAGTAGGCACCGGGGAGCTGTTTTTT	CASSVGLAGVGTGELFF	-	TRBV9	TRBJ2-2	TRBD2
TGTGCCAGCAGTCCGACAGGGGACTATAATTCACCCCTCCACTTT	CASSPTGDYNSPLHF	-	TRBV2	TRBJ1-6	TRBD1
TGTGCCAGCAGTGAAACTAGCGGGAGGGATACAGATACGCAGTATTTT	CASSETSGRDTDTQYF	-	TRBV2	TRBJ2-3	TRBD2
TGTGCCAGCAGCCAATCGAGCGATCAGCCCCAGCATTTT	CASSQSSDQPQHF	-	TRBV3-1/TRBV3-2	TRBJ1-5	-
TGTGCCAGTAGTATTGGGCGGGGTAACTACGAGCAGTACTTC	CASSIGRGNYEQYF	-	TRBV19	TRBJ2-7	-
TGTGCCAGCCTCCTACTAGCGGGAGGGACTCGCGAGCAGTTCTTC	CASLLLAGGTREQFF	-	TRBV6-5	TRBJ2-1	TRBD2
TGCGCCAGCAGTGACAGTAATCAGCCCCAGCATTTT	CASSDSNQPQHF	-	TRBV10-2	TRBJ1-5	-
TGTGCCAGCAGCGCCAGGGGGAACTACGAGCAGTACTTC	CASSARGNYEQYF	few	TRBV7-6	TRBJ2-7	TRBD1
TGTGCCAGCAGCCAGGGACTAGCGGGAGGTTCAGATACGCAGTATTTT	CASSQGLAGGSDTQYF	-	TRBV7-2	TRBJ2-3	TRBD2
TGCAGCGTTGACGGGGGGTCCTACGAGCAGTACTTC	CSVDGGSYEQYF	-	TRBV29-1	TRBJ2-7	TRBD2
TGTGCCAGCAGTTACTCACTAGAGGGGGCGGTAACTGAAGCTTTCTTT	CASSYSLEGAVTEAFF	few	TRBV6-6	TRBJ1-1	TRBD1
TGTGCCAGCAGCCTAGGGGGCGGGGGCACTGAAGCTTTCTTT	CASSLGGGGTEAFF	-	TRBV9	TRBJ1-1	TRBD1
TGTGCCAGCAGCTCCGAGCGCACTGAAGCTTTCTTT	CASSSERTEAFF	-	TRBV13	TRBJ1-1	-
TGTGCCACCCTGCCGGCGGGGCCTGGCAATCAGCCCCAGCATTTT	CATLPAGPGNQPQHF	-	TRBV19	TRBJ1-5	-
TGTGCCAGCAGTTACCCTCCCGACAGGACCTATGGCTACACCTTC	CASSYPPDRTYGYTF	-	TRBV6-6	TRBJ1-2	-
TGTGCCAGCAGCCAGGTAGGGCGGGAGGGCCGAAGATGCCCTTCCTACAATGAGCAGTTCTTC	CASSQVGREGRRCPSYNEQFF	-	TRBV21-1	TRBJ2-1	-
TGTGCCAGCAGAAGGACAGTTGAAGCTTTCTTT	CASRRTVEAFF	-	TRBV12-3/TRBV12-4	TRBJ1-1	-
TGTGCCAGTAGTCATACGACAGGATTCGGCTACACCTTC	CASSHTTGFGYTF	-	TRBV19	TRBJ1-2	-
TGCGCCAGCAGCCGTCGCGAAGGACAGGGTTCGGATGGCTACACCTTC	CASSRREGQGSDGYTF	-	TRBV4-3	TRBJ1-2	TRBD1
TGTGCCAGCAGCCCAGCCGGGACAGGGAGTGGCTACACCTTC	CASSPAGTGSGYTF	-	TRBV7-2	TRBJ1-2	TRBD1
TGCAGCGTTGTTTTGAGACAGGGGGCGTCCGGGGCCAACGTCCTGACTTTC	CSVVLRQGASGANVLTF	-	TRBV29-1	TRBJ2-6	TRBD1
TGTGCCAGCACATCGGGAGGAACTGAAGCTTTCTTT	CASTSGGTEAFF	-	TRBV28	TRBJ1-1	-
TGCGCCAGCAGCCAAGATCTTTTTCCCACAGGGGGACCGGGGACTGAAGCTTTCTTT	CASSQDLFPTGGPGTEAFF	few	TRBV4-3	TRBJ1-1	TRBD1